This entry describes one TCR beta chain. Its antigen is not known. The source of the sample is a study of PD-1 blockade in classical Hodgkin lymphoma. Repertoires were generated with immunoSEQ multiplex PCR, while TCRdb's copy carries only in-frame clones and drops some. The profile shows under 60,000 clones, approximately 89% of them singletons. As to time point: cycle 4 day 1 (C4D1), after six to seven weeks of nivolumab. Exposure to brentuximab vedotin varied, and each patient had relapsed following autologous stem cell transplantation. There are 15 residues in the CDR3. Per germline, CDR1 MNHEY and CDR2 SVGAGI. Deletions cut 5 bases from V and 1 base from J, with 13 bases between. Whole-study findings and limits: According to reports, newly diagnosed patients had lower baseline TCR diversity than healthy donors, and relapsed/refractory patients had lower baseline TCR diversity still.

The TCR originated in a human donor with classical Hodgkin lymphoma. The sample in question was peripheral blood mononuclear cells (PBMCs), obtained before the fourth cycle of nivolumab. The chain combines TRBV6-5 with TRBJ2-3, with D possibly TRBD2 on 6 matching bases. The CDR3 is CASSPRDSGTDTQYF. CDR3 nucleotides: TGTGCCAGCAGTCCCCGGGACTCAGGCACAGATACGCAGTATTTT.